The 18 T cell receptor beta chains below come from one sample, sequenced in a study of T-cell memory formation after mild COVID-19. TCRdb used MiXCR to reprocess the 5' RACE reads, holding one entry per CDR3 protein. The sample contains 350,000 or so distinct CDR3 sequences, around 13% of which appear only once. The sequenced sample was PBMCs or a T cell subset sorted from them (not recorded which). The receptors derive from a man aged 18 to 29 who had mild COVID-19 (a few samples of this study predate the infection). Cell type and time point are not known.

A few counts support this clonotype. The chain links TRBV7-9 to TRBJ1-2, with D unclear. CDR1 and CDR2 (germline): SEHNR, FQNEAQ (reference sequence). V lost 8 bases to trimming and J lost 6 bases, with 16 bases between them. The CDR3 length is 13 residues. The CDR3 loop reads CASRLGESNGYTF. For the CDR3, the DNA is TGTGCCAGCCGCCTCGGGGAGTCAAATGGCTACACCTTC.

This rearrangement joins TRBV7-2 to TRBJ2-4; 9 nucleotides match TRBD2. The ends lost 5 bases at V and 6 bases at J; junction bases unmatched: 8. CDR1 and CDR2 from the germline V gene are SGHTA and FQGNSA. CDR3 length equals 15 residues. The CDR3 bases are TGTGCCAGCAGCCCCCCGGCGCGGGGGGGAAACATTCAGTACTTC. As protein: CASSPPARGGNIQYF.

The sample holds a few counts of this clonotype. The CDR3 DNA follows: TGTGCCACCAGTGACTCCGGGACAGGGAGGTTATATGAGCAGTTCTTC. Translating gives CATSDSGTGRLYEQFF. The chain combines TRBV24-1 with TRBJ2-1, with 9 bases matching TRBD1. The V gene's germline CDR1 is KGHDR and CDR2 SFDVKD. The trim removed 4 bases at V and 8 bases at J, leaving 11 bases unmatched. The CDR3 is made up of 16 amino acids.

This clonotype was seen at least ten times. This chain joins TRBV20-1 and TRBJ2-3; D is possibly TRBD2 (5 bases). Germline lookup yields CDR1 DFQATT and CDR2 SNEGSKA (reference sequence). This CDR3 comprises 13 residues. The ends were cut back, 7 bases at V and 1 base at J, with 12 bases in the middle. CDR3 residues: CSVPTTGTDTQYF. DNA of the CDR3: TGCAGTGTCCCGACTACTGGCACAGATACGCAGTATTTT.

This clonotype has a handful of counts. V and J are TRBV7-7 and TRBJ2-3; TRBD1 matches 7 bases. With 9 bases clipped from V and 2 bases from J, the junction kept 2 bases outside the gene matches. The germline CDR1 and CDR2 sequences are SSHAT and FNYEAQ (reference sequence). This CDR3 has 12 residues. The CDR3 loop is CASQGDTDTQYF. In DNA, the CDR3 is TGTGCCAGTCAGGGGGACACAGATACGCAGTATTTT.

This clonotype came up a few times. The rearrangement joins TRBV7-6 to TRBJ2-7, with D perhaps given as TRBD1 or TRBD2 (5 bases each). The germline gives CDR1 SGHVS, CDR2 FNYEAQ. CDR3 length equals 15 residues. V lost 5 bases and J lost 4, with 18 bases in between. The CDR3 loop is CASSPFAGTDYEQYF. The CDR3 nucleotides read TGTGCCAGCAGCCCGTTCGCCGGGACCGATTACGAGCAGTACTTC.

The rearrangement uses TRBV4-3 and TRBJ1-1, with D possibly being TRBD1 (5 bases). The germline CDR1 and CDR2 sequences are LGHNA and YSLEER. The CDR3 runs 14 residues. With 1 base removed from V and 6 bases from J, the gap between germline ends came to 12 bases. DNA of the CDR3: TGCGCCAGCAGCCAAGGAATAAAGGGGTCTGAAGCTTTCTTT. Protein product: CASSQGIKGSEAFF.

The rearrangement joins TRBV30 to TRBJ1-3; no definite D call. The germline V and J ends were trimmed by 3 bases and 1 base, with 13 bases remaining between them. CDR1 and CDR2 from the germline V gene are GTSNPN and SVGIG (reference sequence). The CDR3 has 15 residues. CDR3 nucleotides: TGTGCCTGGAGAACTTTTCGGATTTCTGGAAACACCATATATTTT. Residues: CAWRTFRISGNTIYF.

This clonotype was observed at least ten times. This chain connects TRBV5-1 to TRBJ2-3, with 9 bases that match TRBD2. Germline CDR1 SGHRS, CDR2 YFSETQ. V dropped 6 bases and J dropped 2; count of bases not matched to a gene: 10. The CDR3 has 16 amino acids. The CDR3 region is CASNLRGGGATDTQYF. CDR3 nucleotide sequence: TGCGCCAGCAACCTTAGAGGCGGGGGGGCCACAGATACGCAGTATTTT. The full variable domain, rest sourced from reference TRBV5-1 and TRBJ2-3, is KAGVTQTPRYLIKTRGQQVTLSCSPISGHRSVSWYQQTPGQGLQFLFEYFSETQRNKGNFPGRFSGRQFSNSRSEMNVSTLELGDSALYLCASNLRGGGATDTQYFGPGTRLTVL.

This clonotype was seen a handful of times. The chain employs TRBV4-1 and TRBJ1-3; D call uncertain. The germline gives CDR1 MGHRA, CDR2 YSYEKL. CDR3 length: 15 amino acids. Deletions cut 0 bases from V and 0 bases from J, with 6 bases between. Here the CDR3 reads CASSQEGFSGNTIYF. The CDR3 nucleotides are TGCGCCAGCAGCCAAGAGGGTTTCTCTGGAAACACCATATATTTT.

This chain joins TRBV5-1 and TRBJ2-7, with no clear D. The V end was cut by 0 bases, the J end by 3 bases, with 10 bases between. Germline-derived CDR1 and CDR2 are SGHRS and YFSETQ. The CDR3 has 14 residues. The CDR3 nucleotides read TGCGCCAGCAGCTTGGGAGGCAGAGACTACGAGCAGTACGTC. Protein sequence: CASSLGGRDYEQYV.

This clonotype was detected a few times. The genes are TRBV7-2 and TRBJ1-2; D is uncertain. The CDR3 spans 15 residues. Germline V gene lookup returns CDR1 SGHTA and CDR2 FQGNSA. V lost 5 bases, J lost 4 bases, and 17 bases lay in between. The CDR3 region is CASSPQGRTTYGYTF. The CDR3 nucleotides are TGTGCCAGCAGCCCCCAAGGACGGACTACCTATGGCTACACCTTC.

This clonotype was found a few times. V gene TRBV18 combines with J gene TRBJ1-1, with 7 bases lining up with TRBD1. In germline, CDR1 is KGHSH, CDR2 LQKENI. The CDR3 sequence is 15 residues long. The trim removed 2 bases at V and 4 bases at J, leaving 7 bases unmatched. The CDR3 sequence: CASSPTTGAGTEAFF. The CDR3 region has the DNA TGTGCCAGCTCACCAACCACAGGGGCCGGCACTGAAGCTTTCTTT.

J is TRBJ1-1 and V is TRBV29-1, with TRBD1 matching over 10 bases. Germline V gene sequence: CDR1 SQVTM, CDR2 ANQGSEA. The V gene end was trimmed by 6 bases and the J gene end by 2 bases; junction bases not matched to a gene: 3. CDR3 length: 13 residues. CDR3 nucleotide sequence: TGCAGCGTCGGACAGGGGGGCAACACTGAAGCTTTCTTT. It translates to CSVGQGGNTEAFF.

This clonotype has just a few counts. The J gene is TRBJ2-5, the V gene TRBV4-2; the match to TRBD2 covers 8 bases. The CDR3 has 16 residues. J gave up 1 base and V 1 base, and 5 bases lay outside the gene matches. The V gene's germline CDR1 is LGHNA and CDR2 YNFKEQ. The CDR3 reads CASSQAYGGAQETQYF. The CDR3 DNA follows: TGTGCCAGCAGCCAAGCGTACGGGGGGGCCCAAGAGACCCAGTACTTC.

In its sample, this clonotype was seen a few times. The DNA of the CDR3 is TGCAGTGTTGAGGGGCCGTTCATGAACACTGAAGCTTTCTTT. Its translation: CSVEGPFMNTEAFF. This sequence joins TRBV20-1 and TRBJ1-1; the D gene is possibly TRBD1 (5 bases). CDR1 is DFQATT and CDR2 is SNEGSKA in the germline V gene (reference sequence). CDR3 length equals 14 residues. V was shortened by 7 bases and J by 0 bases, with 15 bases between the two germline ends.

Written as DNA, the CDR3 is TGTGCCAGCAGCCAACTAGCGGGAACCACAGATACGCAGTATTTT. Its translation is CASSQLAGTTDTQYF. The J gene is TRBJ2-3, the V gene TRBV7-2; 10 positions agree with TRBD2. The CDR3 runs 15 residues. Trimming removed 5 bases from V and 2 bases from J; junction bases left unmatched: 4. The germline gives CDR1 SGHTA, CDR2 FQGNSA.

This sequence joins TRBV9 and TRBJ2-1; 7 bases map to TRBD1. The CDR3 runs 14 residues. CDR1 is SGDLS and CDR2 is YYNGEE in the germline V gene. V lost 4 bases, J lost 10 bases, and 11 bases stayed unmatched. The CDR3 reads CASSLTGTDQEQFF. For the CDR3, the DNA is TGTGCCAGCAGCTTGACCGGGACAGATCAGGAGCAGTTCTTC.